This T cell receptor (beta chain) emerged from a study of blood T cell repertoires in COVID-19. The junction had 2 bases not matched to a gene; V was cut back by 0 bases and J by 1 base. The CDR3 consists of 16 residues. The V gene's germline CDR1 is KGHSH and CDR2 LQKENI. Using immunoSEQ multiplex PCR, the repertoire was profiled, and TCRdb retains in-frame clones only, with some absent. The sample lists 170,000 or so clones, about 90% occurring once. The J gene is TRBJ2-5, the V gene TRBV18, with 10 nucleotides matching TRBD1. The receptor's source is a woman aged 50 to 60 who had recovered from COVID-19. Material for sequencing was PBMCs or T cells enriched from blood (not recorded which). CDR3 sequence (DNA): TGTGCCAGCTCACCACCGGGACAGGGGACCCAAGAGACCCAGTACTTC. This gives the protein CASSPPGQGTQETQYF.